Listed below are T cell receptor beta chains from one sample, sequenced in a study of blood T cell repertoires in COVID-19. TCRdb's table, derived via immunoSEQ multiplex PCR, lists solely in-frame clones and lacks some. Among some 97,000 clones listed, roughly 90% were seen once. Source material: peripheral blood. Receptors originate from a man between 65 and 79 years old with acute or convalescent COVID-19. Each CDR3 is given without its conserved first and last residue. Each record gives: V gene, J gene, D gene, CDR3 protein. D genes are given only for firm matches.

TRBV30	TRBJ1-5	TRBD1	AWRMTGSNQPQH
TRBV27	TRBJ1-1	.	ASSSYGQEDTEAF
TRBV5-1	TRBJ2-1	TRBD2	ASSTQLAGASNEQF
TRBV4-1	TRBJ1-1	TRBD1	ASSQLRGAEAF
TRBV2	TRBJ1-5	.	ASREREEGPQH
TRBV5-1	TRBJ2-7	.	ASSLVVGVSEQY
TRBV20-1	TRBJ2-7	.	SASVSAGNTYEQY
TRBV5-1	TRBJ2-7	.	ASSLVDSTFSEQY
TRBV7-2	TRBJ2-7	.	ASSSRTHNYEQY
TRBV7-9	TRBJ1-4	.	ASSKISEKLF
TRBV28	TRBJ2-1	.	ASSFVGKGAYNEQF
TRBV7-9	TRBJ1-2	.	ASLRTDSNYGYT
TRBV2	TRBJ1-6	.	ASSGDSRSYNSPLH
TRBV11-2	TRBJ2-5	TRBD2	ASSLVGGGETQY
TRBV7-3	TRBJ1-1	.	ASSEGRRGNTAF
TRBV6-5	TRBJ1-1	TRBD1	ASSLGRDREAF
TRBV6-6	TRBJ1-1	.	ASSPGGTEAF
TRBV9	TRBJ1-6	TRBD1	ASSVGTGVNSPLH
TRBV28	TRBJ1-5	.	ASSVRANNQPQH
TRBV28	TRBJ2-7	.	ASSLRHPEQY